In this sample, the clone carrying this T cell receptor beta chain turned up many times. This record comes from a study of regulatory T cells in long-lasting Graves disease. Time point meaning: persistent/refractory GD, antithyroid drugs over 5 years with positive TRAb. PBMC RNA was the source of the TCR library. Patients with Graves' disease were diagnosed by American Thyroid Association guidelines. Germline CDR1 MNHEY, CDR2 SMNVEV (reference sequence). The CDR3 sequence is 12 residues long. The trim removed 3 bases at V and 7 bases at J, leaving 2 bases unmatched. Investigators prepared the TCR beta libraries by applying iRepertoire HTBI primers and Arm-PCR of CDR3 regions. One entry per CDR3 protein, called by TCRdb with MiXCR from the multiplex PCR reads. This table has 420,000 or so distinct CDR3 sequences, around 22% appearing once.

The genes are TRBV27 and TRBJ2-5, with 7 bases matching TRBD2. Here the sequenced sample was peripheral blood mononuclear cells (PBMCs), taken when the disease was refractory, from a patient treated with antithyroid drugs. The sequence was obtained from a female donor with Graves disease. CDR3 loop: CASSFTGGTQYF. The DNA of the CDR3 is TGTGCCAGCAGTTTCACGGGGGGGACCCAGTACTTC.